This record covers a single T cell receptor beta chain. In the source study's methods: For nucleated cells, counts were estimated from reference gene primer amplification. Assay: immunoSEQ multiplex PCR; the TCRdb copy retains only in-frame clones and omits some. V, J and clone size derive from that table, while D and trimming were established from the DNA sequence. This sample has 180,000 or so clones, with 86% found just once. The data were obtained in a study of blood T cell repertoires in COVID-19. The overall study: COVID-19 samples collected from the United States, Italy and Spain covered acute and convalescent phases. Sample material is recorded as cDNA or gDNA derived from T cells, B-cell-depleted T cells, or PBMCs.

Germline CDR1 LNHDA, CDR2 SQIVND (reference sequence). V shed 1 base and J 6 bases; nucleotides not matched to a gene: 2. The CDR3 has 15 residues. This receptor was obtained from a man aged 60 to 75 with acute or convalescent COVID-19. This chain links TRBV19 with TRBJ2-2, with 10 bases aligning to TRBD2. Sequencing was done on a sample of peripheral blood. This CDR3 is CASSIGLAGAGELFF. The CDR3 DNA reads TGTGCCAGTAGTATAGGCCTAGCGGGAGCCGGGGAGCTGTTTTTT.